The clone carrying this TCR beta chain was seen at least ten times. This CDR3 region has 14 residues. V shed 7 bases and J shed 0 bases, with 12 bases lying between them. The germline gives CDR1 SGHTA, CDR2 FQGTGA. These data originate in a study of T cells in Graves' hyperthyroidism and ophthalmopathy. The investigators amplified TCR beta CDR3 regions from RNA transcripts. The TCR CDR3 first-round RT-PCR relied on the HTBI primer set. Via MiXCR, TCRdb re-called the multiplex PCR reads, giving one row per CDR3 protein. The repertoire holds roughly 570,000 distinct CDR3 sequences, about 43% seen once, with around 17% in the top ten.

The V gene is TRBV7-3, the J gene TRBJ2-5, with D maybe TRBD2 (6 bases). Sequencing was carried out using peripheral blood or thyroid tissue (not recorded which). This TCR derives from an adult woman with Graves' disease, either hyperthyroidism or ophthalmopathy (not recorded which). The CDR3 sequence is CASTLTSYQETQYF. DNA of the CDR3: TGTGCCAGCACTTTGACTAGTTACCAAGAGACCCAGTACTTC.